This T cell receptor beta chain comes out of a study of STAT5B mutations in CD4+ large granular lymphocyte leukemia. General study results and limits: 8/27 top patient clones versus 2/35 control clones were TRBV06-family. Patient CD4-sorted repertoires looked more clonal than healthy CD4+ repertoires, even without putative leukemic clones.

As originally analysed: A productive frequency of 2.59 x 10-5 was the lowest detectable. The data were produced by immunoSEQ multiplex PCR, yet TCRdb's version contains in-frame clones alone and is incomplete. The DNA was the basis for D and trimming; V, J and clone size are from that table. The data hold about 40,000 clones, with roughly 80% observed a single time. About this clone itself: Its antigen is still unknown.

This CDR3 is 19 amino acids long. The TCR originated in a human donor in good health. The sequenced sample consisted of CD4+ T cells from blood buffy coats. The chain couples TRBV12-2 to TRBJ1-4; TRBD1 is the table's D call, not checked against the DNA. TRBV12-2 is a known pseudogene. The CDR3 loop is CASRLVPMGQVACSEKLFF. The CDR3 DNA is TGTGCAAGTCGCTTAGTCCCCATGGGACAGGTAGCTTGTAGTGAAAAACTGTTTTTT.